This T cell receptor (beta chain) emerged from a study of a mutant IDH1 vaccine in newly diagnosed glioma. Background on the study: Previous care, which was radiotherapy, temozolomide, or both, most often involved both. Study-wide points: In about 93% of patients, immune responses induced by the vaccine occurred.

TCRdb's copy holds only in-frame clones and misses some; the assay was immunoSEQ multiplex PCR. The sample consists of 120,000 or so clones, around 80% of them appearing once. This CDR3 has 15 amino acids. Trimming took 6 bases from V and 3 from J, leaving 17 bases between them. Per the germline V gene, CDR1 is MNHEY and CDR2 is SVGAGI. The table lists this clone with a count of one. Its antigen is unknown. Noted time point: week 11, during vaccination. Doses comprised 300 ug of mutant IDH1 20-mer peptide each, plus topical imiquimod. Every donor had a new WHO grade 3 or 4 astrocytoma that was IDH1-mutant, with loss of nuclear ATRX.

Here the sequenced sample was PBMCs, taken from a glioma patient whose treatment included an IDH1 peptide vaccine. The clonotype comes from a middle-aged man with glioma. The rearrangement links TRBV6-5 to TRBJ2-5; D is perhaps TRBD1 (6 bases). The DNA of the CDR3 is TGTGCCAGCAGCGACCATCAACAGGGAAAAGAGACCCAGTACTTC. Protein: CASSDHQQGKETQYF.